The clone carrying this T cell receptor (beta chain) occurred once. These data originate in a study of blood T cell repertoires in COVID-19. Across the whole study: Whether acute or convalescent, the COVID-19 samples came from the United States, Italy and Spain. Nucleic acid was either cDNA or gDNA, and it came from T cells, B-cell-depleted T cells, or PBMCs.

Trimming stripped 7 bases from V and 0 bases from J, with 9 bases between. CDR1 and CDR2 from the germline V gene are SQVTM and ANQGSEA. CDR3 length equals 12 residues. Per the original data handling: Quantification of nucleated cells was approximated via reference gene primer amplification. Here immunoSEQ multiplex PCR was the method, and the copy in TCRdb shows in-frame clones only, minus some. V and J calls and clone size are as listed in that table; D and trimming were resolved from the DNA. The profile covers some 210,000 clones, with roughly four fifths appearing a single time and more than 10% taken by the ten largest.

Input material: peripheral blood. This receptor was identified in a woman between 35 and 50 years old with acute or convalescent COVID-19. The chain couples TRBV29-1 to TRBJ1-1, with a tentative D call TRBD1 (5 bases). Written as DNA, the CDR3 is TGCAGCGGGGGCCTTTTGAACACTGAAGCTTTCTTT. Translating it yields CSGGLLNTEAFF.